The 31 T cell receptor beta chains listed next were all sequenced from one sample in a study of blood T cells in healthy people across ages. PCR was performed a second time for 7 to 11 cycles using a sample-barcoded 5' primer and a J-beta primer mix. One entry per CDR3 protein, called by TCRdb with MiXCR from the 5' RACE reads. The sample has around 990,000 distinct CDR3 sequences; 35% to 40% are singletons. The sequenced material came from blood. All receptors come from a man younger than 30 in good health.

This clonotype was seen more than once but under ten times. The chain has TRBV27 and TRBJ2-3; D is unclear. The V end lost 5 bases, the J end lost 2 bases, and 11 bases lay between the germline ends. Germline assignment: CDR1 MNHEY and CDR2 SMNVEV (reference sequence). The CDR3 is 14 amino acids. This chain's CDR3 is CASSITRYTDTQYF. The CDR3 bases are TGTGCCAGCAGTATCACCCGATACACAGATACGCAGTATTTT.

The rearrangement links TRBV29-1 to TRBJ1-2, with a tentative D call TRBD1 (5 bases). CDR1 and CDR2 from the germline V gene are SQVTM and ANQGSEA. The CDR3 has 11 residues. CDR3: CGAGRGGGYTF. The CDR3 bases are TGCGGCGCCGGGAGGGGAGGCGGCTACACCTTC.

This clonotype was counted only a few times. The V gene is TRBV7-9, the J gene TRBJ1-1; D possibly corresponds to TRBD1 (5 bases). Germline V gives CDR1 SEHNR, CDR2 FQNEAQ (reference sequence). This CDR3 spans 17 amino acids. V shed 5 bases and J shed 1 base, with 20 bases lying between them. CDR3 DNA sequence: TGTGCCAGCAGCCCGCAAGCCCCCGGGGCAGAGAACACTGAAGCTTTCTTT. This sequence encodes CASSPQAPGAENTEAFF.

As concerns this clonotype: A junction end diverges from the germline sequence, so it may reflect a read error. The chain is built from TRBV20-1 and TRBJ1-6, with D hard to call. There are 13 residues in the CDR3. CDR1 DFQATT and CDR2 SNEGSKA come from the germline V gene (reference sequence). CDR3: CSAVPTAHSPLHF. CDR3 sequence (DNA): TGCAGTGCTGTCCCTACGGCCCATTCGCCCCTCCACTTT.

The rearrangement links TRBV7-8 to TRBJ2-3; TRBD2 matches at 7 bases. The germline CDR1 and CDR2 sequences are SGHVS and FQNEAQ. The V gene end was trimmed by 5 bases and the J gene end by 5 bases; junction bases not matched to a gene: 13. The CDR3 contains 16 residues. The CDR3 DNA follows: TGTGCCAGCAGCCTAGACCCGACGGGGGGTTTAGATACGCAGTATTTT. Residues: CASSLDPTGGLDTQYF.

The rearrangement links TRBV12-3 or TRBV12-4 to TRBJ1-1, with D maybe TRBD1 (5 bases). Trimming stripped 8 bases from V and 2 bases from J, with 9 bases between. This CDR3 has 12 amino acids. CDR3 region: CASQGANTEAFF. DNA for the CDR3: TGTGCCAGCCAAGGGGCCAACACTGAAGCTTTCTTT.

This clonotype was counted once. The V and J genes are TRBV24-1 and TRBJ2-4; 9 bases agree with TRBD1. Germline-derived CDR1 and CDR2 are KGHDR and SFDVKD. Trimming cost V 3 bases and J 6 bases; bases outside gene matches: 5. This CDR3 contains 15 residues. The CDR3 nucleotides are TGTGCCACCAGTGATCCTGGGACAGGGTCAAACATTCAGTACTTC. Translated: CATSDPGTGSNIQYF.

The V and J genes are TRBV7-2 and TRBJ1-6; TRBD1 might be the D (6 bases). The CDR3 loop spans 15 amino acids. Trimming pared 8 bases from V and 8 bases from J, leaving 19 bases between. Per germline, CDR1 SGHTA and CDR2 FQGNSA. CDR3 coding DNA: TGTGCCAGCGGACCGGGACACGGAAACTATTCACCCCTCCACTTT. This sequence encodes CASGPGHGNYSPLHF.

The genes are TRBV7-9 and TRBJ2-1; a weak D match, TRBD1 (5 bases). CDR1 SEHNR and CDR2 FQNEAQ come from the germline V gene (reference sequence). The V end was cut by 5 bases, the J end by 10 bases, with 15 bases between. The CDR3 is 13 amino acids. CDR3 sequence: CASSADITYEQFF. The CDR3 nucleotides are TGTGCCAGCAGCGCGGACATTACCTACGAGCAGTTCTTC.

The chain is built from TRBV20-1 and TRBJ1-6; perhaps TRBD1 as D (6 bases). CDR1 DFQATT and CDR2 SNEGSKA come from the germline V gene (reference sequence). The V and J ends lost 6 bases and 9 bases respectively, with 18 bases between them. The CDR3 has 14 residues. This CDR3 reads CSAVGGPTVSPLHF. As DNA, the CDR3 is TGCAGTGCCGTCGGGGGGCCCACAGTTTCACCCCTCCACTTT.

The rearrangement uses TRBV2 and TRBJ2-5, with D possibly being TRBD2 (6 bases). The CDR3 is 11 amino acids. The germline V gene encodes CDR1 SNHLY and CDR2 FYNNEI. Trimming pared 8 bases from V and 5 bases from J, leaving 9 bases between. DNA for the CDR3: TGTGCCAGCGGGGGGTGGGAGACCCAGTACTTC. Amino acids: CASGGWETQYF.

This clonotype was seen more than once but under ten times. This rearrangement joins TRBV4-3 to TRBJ1-1; maybe TRBD1 (6 bases). The germline V and J ends were trimmed by 4 bases and 3 bases, with 24 bases remaining between them. The CDR3 sequence is 18 residues long. CDR1 is LGHNA, CDR2 YSLEER, per germline. Here the CDR3 reads CASSPQVSEGGLDTEAFF. Here the CDR3 DNA reads TGCGCCAGCAGCCCTCAGGTCTCCGAGGGGGGCTTGGACACTGAAGCTTTCTTT.

The chain is built from TRBV3-1 and TRBJ2-1, with D unclear. The germline V gene has CDR1 LGHDT and CDR2 YNNKEL (reference sequence). The CDR3 has 15 residues. The V end lost 0 bases, the J end lost 4 bases, and 10 bases lay between the germline ends. As DNA, the CDR3 is TGTGCCAGCAGCCAAGATACGGCAGTTTACAATGAGCAGTTCTTC. Its protein product is CASSQDTAVYNEQFF.

V is TRBV7-2 and J is TRBJ2-4; D assignment may be TRBD1 or TRBD2 (5 bases each). CDR3 length: 13 residues. Germline V CDR1 and CDR2: SGHTA, FQGNSA. Trimming cost V 5 bases and J 13 bases, with 18 bases left between them. This CDR3 is CASSPHRRNEQYF. CDR3 nucleotide sequence: TGTGCCAGCAGCCCCCACAGGAGGAATGAGCAGTACTTC.

V is TRBV7-2 and J is TRBJ1-2; no definite D call. This CDR3 has 15 residues. Trimming removed 5 bases at V and 1 base at J, with 14 bases between. Looked up from germline, CDR1 is SGHTA and CDR2 is FQGNSA. CDR3 nucleotide sequence: TGTGCCAGCAGCCGGACTCACGGTGGTAACTATGGCTACACCTTC. The encoded protein is CASSRTHGGNYGYTF.

V gene TRBV4-2 combines with J gene TRBJ2-3; 11 nucleotides line up with TRBD2. After removal of 10 bases from V and 2 bases from J, the junction contained 5 bases not matched to a gene. The CDR3 totals 14 residues. Germline assignment: CDR1 LGHNA and CDR2 YNFKEQ. CDR3 coding DNA: TGTGCCACCAAGACTAGCGGGGACACAGATACGCAGTATTTT. This encodes CATKTSGDTDTQYF.

A word on this clonotype: A much more abundant neighbour one base away suggests this may be a read error. The V and J genes are TRBV4-3 and TRBJ2-3; no reliable D call. CDR3 length equals 14 residues. The germline gives CDR1 LGHNA, CDR2 YSLEER. The germline V and J ends were trimmed by 0 bases and 8 bases, with 12 bases remaining between them. CDR3 protein: CASSQDGLSTTQYF. CDR3 bases: TGCGCCAGCAGCCAAGACGGTCTGAGTACTACGCAGTATTTT.

With regard to this clonotype: Possible read error: a much larger clone is one base away. V gene TRBV10-3 combines with J gene TRBJ2-5, with D perhaps matching TRBD1 (6 bases). The CDR3 is 15 residues long. The ends were cut back, 3 bases at V and 4 bases at J, with 15 bases in the middle. The germline gives CDR1 ENHRY, CDR2 SYGVKD. This CDR3 is CAISELRGGSETQYF. CDR3 DNA sequence: TGTGCCATCAGTGAATTAAGAGGGGGTTCAGAGACCCAGTACTTC.

The chain carries TRBV28 and TRBJ1-2; TRBD1 aligns across 8 bases. Trimming at V came to 6 bases and at J to 8 bases, leaving 8 bases not matched to a gene. The length of the CDR3 is 13 residues. The germline V gene encodes CDR1 MDHEN and CDR2 SYDVKM. The CDR3 DNA sequence: TGTGCCAGCAGAGCAGGGGGCTCGGTCGGCTACACCTTC. It encodes CASRAGGSVGYTF.

This clonotype appeared a few times. The chain is built from TRBV24-1 and TRBJ2-2; D may be TRBD1 (6 bases). Germline lookup yields CDR1 KGHDR and CDR2 SFDVKD. V was shortened by 5 bases and J by 1 base, with 10 bases between the two germline ends. This CDR3 has 15 amino acids. DNA of the CDR3: TGTGCCACCAGTGGGACAGAGTGGAACACCGGGGAGCTGTTTTTT. It specifies CATSGTEWNTGELFF.

CDR3: CAINNPRDGSNTGELFF. The CDR3 DNA follows: TGTGCCATTAATAATCCCCGGGACGGATCGAACACCGGGGAGCTGTTTTTT. The genes are TRBV10-3 and TRBJ2-2; either TRBD1 or TRBD2 may fit D (5 bases each). Germline CDR1 reads ENHRY; CDR2 reads SYGVKD. The length of the CDR3 is 17 residues. Trimming cost V 9 bases and J 0 bases, with 20 bases left between them.

The chain has TRBV7-9 and TRBJ1-1; 8 nucleotides line up with TRBD1. The junction had 10 bases not matched to a gene; V was cut back by 5 bases and J by 8 bases. The germline CDR1 and CDR2 sequences are SEHNR and FQNEAQ (reference sequence). This CDR3 is 14 amino acids long. The DNA for the CDR3 is TGTGCCAGCAGCAATCAGGGGGCAGAACCAGAAGCTTTCTTT. Encoded protein: CASSNQGAEPEAFF. Looking up the rest from reference TRBV7-9 and TRBJ1-1 gives the full variable domain: DTGVSQNPRHKITKRGQNVTFRCDPISEHNRLYWYRQTLGQGPEFLTYFQNEAQLEKSRLLSDRFSAERPKGSFSTLEIQRTEQGDSAMYLCASSNQGAEPEAFFGQGTRLTVV.

In its sample, this clonotype was seen a few times. The rearrangement uses TRBV15 and TRBJ2-1; no clear D gene. With 0 bases removed from V and 0 bases from J, the gap between germline ends came to 12 bases. The length of the CDR3 is 17 residues. Looked up from germline, CDR1 is LNHNV and CDR2 is YYDKDF (reference sequence). CDR3 sequence (DNA): TGTGCCACCAGCAGAGAGGGCCTACTCTCCTCCTACAATGAGCAGTTCTTC. It yields the protein CATSREGLLSSYNEQFF.

This chain connects TRBV7-2 to TRBJ2-1; D is unclear. V was clipped by 2 bases and J by 8 bases, with 7 bases between them. Germline V gives CDR1 SGHTA, CDR2 FQGNSA. The CDR3 runs 12 residues. As DNA, the CDR3 is TGTACCAGCAGCTTACATCCCCATGAGCAGTTCTTC. It codes for CTSSLHPHEQFF.

The genes are TRBV20-1 and TRBJ2-1, with D hard to call. Trimming took off 1 base at V and 0 bases at J, with 19 bases between the two ends. Germline V gene data show CDR1 as DFQATT and CDR2 as SNEGSKA (reference sequence). This CDR3 has 18 residues. CDR3 bases: TGCAGTGCTAGAGGACAAGAAAAAGACCCGAGCTCCTACAATGAGCAGTTCTTC. This encodes CSARGQEKDPSSYNEQFF.

Concerning this clonotype itself: It may be a read error: a sequence one base away is much more abundant. The gene calls are TRBV3-1 and TRBJ2-3; D possibly corresponds to TRBD2 (6 bases). The CDR3 spans 15 residues. Looked up from germline, CDR1 is LGHDT and CDR2 is YNNKEL (reference sequence). Written as DNA, the CDR3 is TGTGCCAGCAGCCAAGATAGTGGCGTGCGGGATACGCAGGATTTT. The encoded protein is CASSQDSGVRDTQDF.

The CDR3 spells CASRLGRTGELFF. CDR3 sequence (DNA): TGTGCCAGTAGACTAGGAAGGACCGGGGAGCTGTTTTTT. V and J are TRBV4-2 and TRBJ2-2, with D tentatively TRBD2 (6 bases). Germline V gene lookup returns CDR1 LGHNA and CDR2 YNFKEQ. V lost 9 bases, J lost 5 bases, and 13 bases lay in between. CDR3 length: 13 residues.

On this clonotype: This may stem from a read error, because a much larger clone lies one nucleotide away. V usage is TRBV4-3 and J usage is TRBJ2-1; D ambiguous. Per germline, CDR1 LGHNA and CDR2 YSLEER. This CDR3 has 17 amino acids. This CDR3 is CAGSQEPEEVVYNEQFF. DNA of the CDR3: TGCGCCGGCAGCCAAGAGCCCGAAGAGGTGGTCTACAATGAGCAGTTCTTC.

In its sample, this clonotype was seen a few times. The genes are TRBV7-9 and TRBJ1-1; D is undetermined. Trimming shortened V by 8 bases and J by 0 bases, and 16 bases separated the two germline ends. Germline CDR1 reads SEHNR; CDR2 reads FQNEAQ (reference sequence). CDR3 length: 15 residues. For the CDR3, the DNA is TGTGCCAGCGATTTAGGACCAACCCTGAACACTGAAGCTTTCTTT. Translating it yields CASDLGPTLNTEAFF.

In this sample, this clonotype turned up a few times. The chain links TRBV20-1 to TRBJ2-7; 8 nucleotides match TRBD2. Germline V gene data show CDR1 as DFQATT and CDR2 as SNEGSKA (reference sequence). The CDR3 contains 14 residues. J gave up 1 base and V 4 bases, and 6 bases lay outside the gene matches. CDR3 sequence (DNA): TGCAGTGCTACCGTTAGCGGGGAGTCCTACGAGCAGTACTTC. This codes for CSATVSGESYEQYF.

The rearrangement uses TRBV5-5 and TRBJ2-1, with 8 bases that match TRBD1. Per the germline V gene, CDR1 is SGHKS and CDR2 is YYEKEE (reference sequence). There are 14 residues in the CDR3. Germline trimming cut 1 base from V and 9 bases from J; bases unmatched to any gene: 6. The CDR3 here is CASSLWAGGPEQFF. The CDR3 bases are TGTGCCAGCAGCTTGTGGGCAGGGGGCCCTGAGCAGTTCTTC.